Detailed here is one T cell receptor (beta chain). In the study's own analysis: It was from reference gene primer amplification that nucleated cell counts were estimated. This table comes from immunoSEQ multiplex PCR, and its TCRdb copy is limited to in-frame clones, with some not included. V and J calls and clone size are as listed in that table; D and trimming were resolved from the DNA. The repertoire holds around 60,000 clones, with approximately 82% as singletons. This sample stems from a study of blood T cell repertoires in COVID-19. Study at large: The United States, Italy and Spain were the sources of the acute and convalescent COVID-19 samples. T cells, B-cell-depleted T cells, or PBMCs provided the cDNA or gDNA that served as material.

The CDR3 is made up of 14 amino acids. Trimming took 2 bases from V and 8 from J, leaving 15 bases between them. Germline CDR1 and CDR2: MNHEY and SVGAGI. The chain recombines TRBV6-5 with TRBJ1-2; possibly TRBD1 for D (6 bases). The receptor was derived from a woman aged 80 or over with acute or convalescent COVID-19. Sequencing used peripheral blood. The DNA for the CDR3 is TGTGCCAGCAGTTACAGTGGCCAGGGGCGAGGCTACACCTTC. Translation: CASSYSGQGRGYTF.